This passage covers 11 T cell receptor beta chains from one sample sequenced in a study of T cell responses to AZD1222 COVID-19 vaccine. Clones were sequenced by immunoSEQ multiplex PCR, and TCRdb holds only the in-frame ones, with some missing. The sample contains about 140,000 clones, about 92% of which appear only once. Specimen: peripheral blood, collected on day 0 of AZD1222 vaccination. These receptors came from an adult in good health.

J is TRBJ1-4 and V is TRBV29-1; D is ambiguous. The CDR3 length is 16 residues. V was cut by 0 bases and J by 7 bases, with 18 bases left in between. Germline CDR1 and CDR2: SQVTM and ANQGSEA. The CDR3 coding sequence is TGCAGCGTTGAAGATGGAGACTTTTTGTACGGTGAAAAACTGTTTTTT. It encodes CSVEDGDFLYGEKLFF.

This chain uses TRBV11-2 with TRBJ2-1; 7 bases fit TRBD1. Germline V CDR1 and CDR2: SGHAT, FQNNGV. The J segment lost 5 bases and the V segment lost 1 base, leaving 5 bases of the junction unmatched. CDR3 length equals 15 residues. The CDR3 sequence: CASSLGQGGNNEQFF. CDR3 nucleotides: TGTGCCAGCAGCTTAGGACAGGGTGGAAACAATGAGCAGTTCTTC. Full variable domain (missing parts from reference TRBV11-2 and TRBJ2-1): EAGVAQSPRYKIIEKRQSVAFWCNPISGHATLYWYQQILGQGPKLLIQFQNNGVVDDSQLPKDRFSAERLKGVDSTLKIQPAKLEDSAVYLCASSLGQGGNNEQFFGPGTRLTVL.

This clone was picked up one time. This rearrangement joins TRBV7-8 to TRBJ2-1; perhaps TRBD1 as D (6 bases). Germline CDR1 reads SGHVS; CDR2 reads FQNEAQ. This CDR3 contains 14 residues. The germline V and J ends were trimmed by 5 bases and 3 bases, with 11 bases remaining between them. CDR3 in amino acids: CASSPSTGYNEQFF. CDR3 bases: TGTGCCAGCAGCCCTTCGACAGGCTACAATGAGCAGTTCTTC.

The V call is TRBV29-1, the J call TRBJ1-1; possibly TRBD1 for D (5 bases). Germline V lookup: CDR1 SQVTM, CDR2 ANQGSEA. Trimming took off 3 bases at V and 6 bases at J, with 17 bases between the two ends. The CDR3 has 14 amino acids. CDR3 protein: CSVEFGGWYPEAFF. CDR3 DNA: TGCAGCGTTGAGTTCGGGGGATGGTACCCTGAAGCTTTCTTT.

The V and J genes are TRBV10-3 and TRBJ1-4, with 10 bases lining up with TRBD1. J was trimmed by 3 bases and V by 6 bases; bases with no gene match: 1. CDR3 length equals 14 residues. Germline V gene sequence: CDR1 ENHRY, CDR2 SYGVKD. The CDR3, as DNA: TGTGCCATCAGCGACAGGGGGCCTAATGAAAAACTGTTTTTT. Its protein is CAISDRGPNEKLFF.

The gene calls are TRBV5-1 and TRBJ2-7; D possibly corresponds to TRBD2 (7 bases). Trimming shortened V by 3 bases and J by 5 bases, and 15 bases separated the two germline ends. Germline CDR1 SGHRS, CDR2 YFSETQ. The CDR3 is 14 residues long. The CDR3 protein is CASSWGSGGNEQYF. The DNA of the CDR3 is TGCGCCAGCAGCTGGGGGTCGGGGGGCAACGAGCAGTACTTC. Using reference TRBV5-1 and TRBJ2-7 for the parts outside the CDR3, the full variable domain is KAGVTQTPRYLIKTRGQQVTLSCSPISGHRSVSWYQQTPGQGLQFLFEYFSETQRNKGNFPGRFSGRQFSNSRSEMNVSTLELGDSALYLCASSWGSGGNEQYFGPGTRLTVT.

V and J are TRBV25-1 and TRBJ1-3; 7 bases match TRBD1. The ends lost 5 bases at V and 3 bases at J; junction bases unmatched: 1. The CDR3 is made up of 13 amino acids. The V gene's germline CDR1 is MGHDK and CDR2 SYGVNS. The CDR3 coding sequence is TGTGCCAGCAGTACAGGGGTTGGAAACACCATATATTTT. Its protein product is CASSTGVGNTIYF.

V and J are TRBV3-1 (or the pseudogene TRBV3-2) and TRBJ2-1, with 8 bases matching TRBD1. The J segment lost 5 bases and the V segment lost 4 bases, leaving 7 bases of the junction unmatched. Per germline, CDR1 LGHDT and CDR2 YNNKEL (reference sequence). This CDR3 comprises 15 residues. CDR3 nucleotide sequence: TGTGCCAGCAGCCGTCAGGGGGCGCGGAACAATGAGCAGTTCTTC. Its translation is CASSRQGARNNEQFF.

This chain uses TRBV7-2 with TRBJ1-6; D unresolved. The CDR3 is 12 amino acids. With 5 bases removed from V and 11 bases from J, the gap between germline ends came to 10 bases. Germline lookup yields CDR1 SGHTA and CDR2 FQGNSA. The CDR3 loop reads CASSQRSAPLHF. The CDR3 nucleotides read TGTGCCAGCAGCCAGAGGAGTGCACCCCTCCACTTT.

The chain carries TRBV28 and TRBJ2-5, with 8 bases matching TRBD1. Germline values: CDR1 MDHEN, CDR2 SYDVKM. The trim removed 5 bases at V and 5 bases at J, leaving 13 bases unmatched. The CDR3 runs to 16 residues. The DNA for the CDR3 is TGTGCCAGCAGTCCTTCGACAGGGGTGGTTTATGAGACCCAGTACTTC. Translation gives CASSPSTGVVYETQYF. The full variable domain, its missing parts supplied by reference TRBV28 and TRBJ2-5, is DVKVTQSSRYLVKRTGEKVFLECVQDMDHENMFWYRQDPGLGLRLIYFSYDVKMKEKGDIPEGYSVSREKKERFSLILESASTNQTSMYLCASSPSTGVVYETQYFGPGTRLLVL.

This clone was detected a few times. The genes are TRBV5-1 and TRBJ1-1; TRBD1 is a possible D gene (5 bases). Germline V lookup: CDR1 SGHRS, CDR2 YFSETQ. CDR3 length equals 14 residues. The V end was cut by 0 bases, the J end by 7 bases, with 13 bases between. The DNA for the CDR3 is TGCGCCAGCAGCTTGGAGGGGAGATGGGGTGAAGCTTTCTTT. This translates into CASSLEGRWGEAFF.